The rows below give T cell receptor beta chains drawn from one sample of a study of blood T cell repertoires in COVID-19. TCRdb keeps only in-frame clones here, not all; method: immunoSEQ multiplex PCR. The sample shows 200,000 to 250,000 clones, roughly 85% of them seen only once. Sequenced: peripheral blood. The origin of the receptors is a woman in her seventies with COVID-19, enrolled during active disease. The CDR3 runs from the conserved cysteine through the conserved F or W. A D gene is named only where the DNA matches it firmly. Clone size is given for some rows only: seen once, a few or many times, or a class if the clone is expanded.

clone_size d_call j_call v_call cdr3_nt cdr3_aa
NA NA TRBJ1-2 TRBV18 TGTGCCAGCTCACCCTCTAGGAGTTTTGGGGGCTACACCTTC CASSPSRSFGGYTF
NA TRBD1 TRBJ1-4 TRBV6-1 TGTGCCAGCAGTGAAAGGACAGGGGGCACTAATGAAAAACTGTTTTTT CASSERTGGTNEKLFF
NA NA TRBJ2-5 TRBV10-3 TGTGCCACCGGGACTCAAGAGACCCAGTACTTC CATGTQETQYF
NA TRBD1 TRBJ1-6 TRBV19 TGTGCCAGTAGTATAGGGGGGACAGGCAGCTTGTCGAATTCACCCCTCCACTTT CASSIGGTGSLSNSPLHF
NA NA TRBJ2-7 TRBV5-1 TGCGCCAGCAGCTTACAGGGAGCCGACGAGCAGTACTTC CASSLQGADEQYF
NA NA TRBJ1-6 TRBV27 TGTGCCAGCAGACCTTCGCGGGTAACCTATAATTCACCCCTCCACTTT CASRPSRVTYNSPLHF
NA TRBD1 TRBJ1-1 TRBV5-4 TGTGCCAGCAGCTCGACCACACAGGGGAAATATAACACTGAAGCTTTCTTT CASSSTTQGKYNTEAFF
NA TRBD1 TRBJ1-3 TRBV5-1 TGCGCCAGCAGCTTGGGACAGGGTGTGAGCGGAAACACCATATATTTT CASSLGQGVSGNTIYF
NA NA TRBJ1-2 TRBV19 TGTGCCAGTGCACAAATCCCTCCCGACTGGGGCTACACCTTC CASAQIPPDWGYTF
NA NA TRBJ1-3 TRBV19 TGTGCCAGTAGTATTGGGGCGGTTACTGGAAACACCATATATTTT CASSIGAVTGNTIYF
NA NA TRBJ1-5 TRBV5-5 TGTGCCAGCAGCTTGGCGATGGGGAGAAGCAATCAGCCCCAGCATTTT CASSLAMGRSNQPQHF
NA TRBD2 TRBJ2-3 TRBV4-3 TGCGCCAGCAGTCAACGGCTAGCGGGGGAACCTTCAAGGAGCACAGATACGCAGTATTTT CASSQRLAGEPSRSTDTQYF
NA NA TRBJ2-7 TRBV9 TGTGCCAGCAGCGGAGGGCTAGCGTCCTACGAGCAGTACTTC CASSGGLASYEQYF
NA NA TRBJ1-1 TRBV7-9 TGTGCCAGCAGCTTAAGCGCCAGTAACACTGAAGCTTTCTTT CASSLSASNTEAFF
NA NA TRBJ1-1 TRBV5-1 TGCGCCAGCAGCTTGAATGCAGGGCGGGGGAACACTGAAGCTTTCTTT CASSLNAGRGNTEAFF
NA NA TRBJ1-4 TRBV5-4 TGTGCCAGCAGCGTGGGGGGGGGAGCCGGTGAAAAACTGTTTTTT CASSVGGGAGEKLFF
NA TRBD1 TRBJ1-2 TRBV27 TGTGCCAGCAGTTTCTCCGACAGGGGTAACTATGGCTACACCTTC CASSFSDRGNYGYTF
NA TRBD1 TRBJ1-5 TRBV4-3 TGCGCCAGCAGCCAGGACCTCGGGACAGGCTCAGTAGGTGGCAATCAGCCCCAGCATTTT CASSQDLGTGSVGGNQPQHF
NA TRBD1 TRBJ2-7 TRBV4-2 TGTGCCAGCAGCCAAGAAAGGACAGGGGTCCCCTACGAGCAGTACTTC CASSQERTGVPYEQYF
NA NA TRBJ1-2 TRBV12-3/TRBV12-4 TGTGCCAGTGGAGAGGGTGAGGACTATGGCTACACCTTC CASGEGEDYGYTF
NA TRBD1 TRBJ1-6 TRBV5-4 TGTGCCAGCAGCCCCGGCAGGGGGCGCCCGGAGGGCGATTCACCCCTCCACTTT CASSPGRGRPEGDSPLHF
once NA TRBJ1-1 TRBV18 TGTGCCAGCTCAAGGGACGGGGGGGATAACACTGAAGCTTTCTTT CASSRDGGDNTEAFF
NA NA TRBJ2-1 TRBV6-5 TGTGCCAGCAGTTACGCCGACTCTGACAATGAGCAGTTCTTC CASSYADSDNEQFF
NA NA TRBJ1-2 TRBV10-3 TGTGCCATCAGGGTGGAGGAGTACACGGAGTATGGCTACACCTTC CAIRVEEYTEYGYTF
NA NA TRBJ1-2 TRBV6-2/TRBV6-3 TGTGCCAGCAGTTACTCCCCCATCGAGGATTGGGACTATGGCTACACCTTC CASSYSPIEDWDYGYTF
NA NA TRBJ2-1 TRBV19 TGTGCCAGTACCGCTGGACACAGCAGTTACAATGAGCAGTTCTTC CASTAGHSSYNEQFF
many NA TRBJ1-2 TRBV21-1 TGTGCCAGCAGCTCTCCTTGGACAGGGGCAAATGGCTACACCTTC CASSSPWTGANGYTF
once NA TRBJ1-2 TRBV7-2 TGTGCCAGCAGCTTAGAGCCTGCCGGAGGGGCCTACTATGGCTACACCTTC CASSLEPAGGAYYGYTF
once NA TRBJ2-7 TRBV4-2 TGTGCCAGCAGCCAAGCATCAGGGGACTCCTACGAGCAGTACTTC CASSQASGDSYEQYF
few NA TRBJ1-2 TRBV5-1 TGCGCCAGCAGCTTAAGAACAGAACCAGAGGGCTACACCTTC CASSLRTEPEGYTF
NA TRBD1 TRBJ1-2 TRBV6-4 TGTGCCAGCAGTAAACCGGGACAGGGGTCCCCGAGGTATGGCTACACCTTC CASSKPGQGSPRYGYTF
NA TRBD2 TRBJ2-3 TRBV7-2 TGTGCCAGCAGCTTGCAACTCGGACTAGCGGATCTCTTGGATACGCAGTATTTT CASSLQLGLADLLDTQYF
NA TRBD1 TRBJ2-2 TRBV7-9 TGTGCCAGCAGCTCATCAGGGGGCACCGGGGAGCTGTTTTTT CASSSSGGTGELFF
NA TRBD2 TRBJ2-2 TRBV6-2/TRBV6-3 TGTGCCAGCAGTTACCGGACTAGCGGGAGGTTGACCGGGGAGCTGTTTTTT CASSYRTSGRLTGELFF
NA NA TRBJ2-7 TRBV29-1 TGCAGCGTTGTATGGGGCGCAGGATACGAGCAGTACTTC CSVVWGAGYEQYF
NA NA TRBJ1-5 TRBV4-3 TGCGCCAGCAGCTCCAGGACAGCTTTGAGCAATCAGCCCCAGCATTTT CASSSRTALSNQPQHF
NA TRBD1 TRBJ1-1 TRBV4-3 TGCGCCAGCAGCCAAGAGGACAGGCGCACTGAAGCTTTCTTT CASSQEDRRTEAFF
once NA TRBJ2-7 TRBV6-7 TGTGCCAGCAGTCCAGATCGGACAGAAAGTAACTACGAGCAGTACTTC CASSPDRTESNYEQYF
NA TRBD2 TRBJ2-1 TRBV6-5 TGTGCCAGCAGTTACGTATCGGGAGGGTCCAATGAGCAGTTCTTC CASSYVSGGSNEQFF
NA TRBD1 TRBJ2-7 TRBV4-1 TGCGCCAGCGGGGCAGGGGGAGTAGGAGAGCAGTACTTC CASGAGGVGEQYF
NA TRBD2 TRBJ2-7 TRBV7-2 TGTGCCAGCAGCTCAGTCGGCGGGGGGACTACCTACGAGCAGTACTTC CASSSVGGGTTYEQYF
NA TRBD2 TRBJ2-5 TRBV7-7 TGTGCTAGCAGCTTGGGACTAGCGGGAGAGACCCAGTACTTC CASSLGLAGETQYF
NA NA TRBJ1-1 TRBV7-2 TGTGCCAGCAGCTTAGTCGTTTCGGTTGAAGCTTTCTTT CASSLVVSVEAFF
few TRBD1 TRBJ2-1 TRBV6-1 TGTGCCAGCAGTGAGCAGGGGGCGAATGAGCAGTTCTTC CASSEQGANEQFF
NA NA TRBJ1-1 TRBV19 TGTGCCAGTAGTCCCCGGAGGGACGGGGAGGCAAACACTGAAGCTTTCTTT CASSPRRDGEANTEAFF
NA TRBD1 TRBJ1-2 TRBV3-1/TRBV3-2 TGTGCCAGCAGCCAAGCCACAGGGGAATATGGCTACACCTTC CASSQATGEYGYTF
few NA TRBJ2-6 TRBV3-1/TRBV3-2 TGTGCCAGCAGCCGGGGGGGCCGGTCCGGGGCCAACGTCCTGACTTTC CASSRGGRSGANVLTF
NA TRBD1 TRBJ2-5 TRBV5-8 TGTGCCAGCAGCCTTTTCCGGGACAGGGGGAAAGAGACCCAGTACTTC CASSLFRDRGKETQYF
NA NA TRBJ1-4 TRBV23-1 TGCGCCAGCAGTCACTACCCGACAGGCTATAATGAAAAACTGTTTTTT CASSHYPTGYNEKLFF
NA TRBD1 TRBJ1-4 TRBV7-2 TGTGCCAGCAGCAACAGACAGGGAGCGTCTGAAAAACTGTTTTTT CASSNRQGASEKLFF
NA NA TRBJ1-2 TRBV6-5 TGTGCCAGCAGCCCGAGGCCCCTTGCTAACTATGGCTACACCTTC CASSPRPLANYGYTF
NA NA TRBJ2-1 TRBV11-3 TGTGCCAGCAGCTCCTCGACGACAGTCGAGGACAATGAGCAGTTCTTC CASSSSTTVEDNEQFF
NA TRBD1 TRBJ2-1 TRBV29-1 TGCAGCACAAGACAGGGGCACAACAATGAGCAGTTCTTC CSTRQGHNNEQFF
NA NA TRBJ1-2 TRBV19 TGTGCCAGTAGTATAGACAGGGACTGGCGTGGCTACACCTTC CASSIDRDWRGYTF
once NA TRBJ1-3 TRBV6-2/TRBV6-3 TGTGCCAGCAGTAGAACAGGATCGTCTGGAAACACCATATATTTT CASSRTGSSGNTIYF